Listed below are T cell receptor beta chains from one sample, sequenced in a study of PD-1 blockade in classical Hodgkin lymphoma. TCRdb's table, derived via immunoSEQ multiplex PCR, lists solely in-frame clones and lacks some. The sample has 100,000 to 120,000 clones, roughly 87% seen once. The source material was peripheral blood mononuclear cells (PBMCs), sampled before the fourth cycle of nivolumab. The receptor source for this set is a human donor with classical Hodgkin lymphoma. Both conserved end residues are part of each CDR3. Each record gives: V gene, CDR3 protein.

>TRBV28
CASSLRDYTEAFF
>TRBV9
CASNRDSGANVLTF
>TRBV25-1
CASSATRYVGTSTDTQYF
>TRBV14
CASSSPRGRETQYF
>TRBV19
CASILGQENEKLFF
>TRBV18
CASSRMENTEAFF
>TRBV7-2
CASSLRLAHTDTQYF
>TRBV5-8
CATEGPTGEKLFF
>TRBV19
CASSRPGFYGYTF
>TRBV19
CASSQAGTGEAFF
>TRBV19
CASSIDGLLAYTF
>TRBV29-1
CSVVTGGNQPQHF
>TRBV5-1
CASSFVGSAANYGYTF
>TRBV11-2
CASSSSGTSAYSYEQYF
>TRBV19
CASKQGTGELFF
>TRBV5-1
CASSPGQQETQYF
>TRBV7-9
CASSLSSYEQYF
>TRBV19
CASKVGSNQPQHF
>TRBV19
CASSHQASGRNEQFF
>TRBV20-1
CSASLNTEAFF
>TRBV4-3
CASSPRGASYEQYF
>TRBV11-2
CASSPGYISYNEQFF
>TRBV7-9
CASSRGRSGNTIYF
>TRBV6-6
CASSPKGGAADTQYF
>TRBV2
CASSEQDRGGQPQHF
>TRBV27
CASSWGAANYGYTF
>TRBV6-5
CASTRDTNTGELFF
>TRBV7-9
CASSLAPKSGETQYF
>TRBV5-1
CASSPASGNLYEQYF
>TRBV6-4
CASSDLRLAGGSLAKNIQYF
>TRBV6-1
CASKVSASGLYEQYF
>TRBV6-4
CASSLLPYNEQFF
>TRBV27
CASTNAGGTDTQYF